One and the same sample provided the 18 T cell receptor beta chains below, sequenced in a study of CD8+CD57+ T cells in acquired aplastic anemia. Profiles of TCR beta VDJ and CDR3 were generated from a genomic DNA template. TCRdb analysed the reads with MiXCR anew, one entry per CDR3 protein. The table has hundreds of thousands of distinct CDR3 sequences, around 32% seen once. Patients included in sequencing had previously demonstrated CD8+CD57+ cell expansion by flow cytometry. Sequencing was carried out using sorted CD4+, CD8+, or CD8+CD57+ T cells (not recorded which) from PBMCs. All receptors come from a human donor with aplastic anemia.

This clonotype was detected many times. This rearrangement joins TRBV19 to TRBJ2-7, with TRBD1 matching over 7 bases. Germline V gene data show CDR1 as LNHDA and CDR2 as SQIVND (reference sequence). The CDR3 has 14 residues. V lost 10 bases to trimming and J lost 2 bases; unmatched junction nucleotides: 11. The DNA for the CDR3 is TGTGCCATTCTGAGGGGACAGTCAGCCTACGAGCAGTACTTC. Its translation: CAILRGQSAYEQYF.

This clonotype was detected many times. The chain combines TRBV20-1 with TRBJ1-1; 8 nucleotides agree with TRBD1. J lost 1 base, V lost 5 bases, and 6 bases had no gene match. The V gene's germline CDR1 is DFQATT and CDR2 SNEGSKA (reference sequence). This CDR3 contains 14 residues. The CDR3: CSAGSDRENTEAFF. CDR3 DNA sequence: TGCAGTGCTGGATCGGACAGGGAGAACACTGAAGCTTTCTTT.

CDR3 in DNA: TGTGCCAGCAGAAAAGGGGGGTCTAATGAAAAACTGTTTTTT. It codes for CASRKGGSNEKLFF. The chain uses TRBV28 and TRBJ1-4; perhaps TRBD1 as D (6 bases). CDR3 length equals 14 residues. Looked up from germline, CDR1 is MDHEN and CDR2 is SYDVKM. Trimming stripped 6 bases from V and 3 bases from J, with 11 bases between. The complete variable domain, with remaining parts taken from reference TRBV28 and TRBJ1-4, reads DVKVTQSSRYLVKRTGEKVFLECVQDMDHENMFWYRQDPGLGLRLIYFSYDVKMKEKGDIPEGYSVSREKKERFSLILESASTNQTSMYLCASRKGGSNEKLFFGSGTQLSVL.

This clonotype was counted at least ten times. This chain connects TRBV15 to TRBJ2-2, with no clear D. CDR1 is LNHNV, CDR2 YYDKDF, per germline (reference sequence). This CDR3 spans 13 amino acids. Trimming removed 3 bases from V and 7 bases from J, with 9 bases in between. DNA for the CDR3: TGTGCCACCAGCAGGGATTTGGGCGGGGAGCTGTTTTTT. Amino acid sequence: CATSRDLGGELFF.

In its sample, this clonotype was seen many times. The V and J genes are TRBV9 and TRBJ2-7; 7 nucleotides align to TRBD2. With 4 bases clipped from V and 7 bases from J, the junction kept 11 bases outside the gene matches. In germline, CDR1 is SGDLS, CDR2 YYNGEE. The CDR3 covers 14 residues. This CDR3 reads CASSLGEGREEQYF. The CDR3 DNA sequence: TGTGCCAGCAGCCTGGGGGAGGGGCGCGAAGAGCAGTACTTC. Together with reference TRBV9 and TRBJ2-7, the CDR3 gives the full variable domain: DSGVTQTPKHLITATGQRVTLRCSPRSGDLSVYWYQQSLDQGLQFLIQYYNGEERAKGNILERFSAQQFPDLHSELNLSSLELGDSALYFCASSLGEGREEQYFGPGTRLTVT.

This clonotype was recorded at least ten times. CDR3 sequence (DNA): TGCGCCAGCAGCCCCGACCCTAACACTGAAGCTTTCTTT. It encodes CASSPDPNTEAFF. The J gene is TRBJ1-1, the V gene TRBV4-3; D is ambiguous. In germline, CDR1 is LGHNA, CDR2 YSLEER. This CDR3 comprises 13 residues. The germline V and J ends were trimmed by 4 bases and 2 bases, with 8 bases remaining between them.

The rearrangement joins TRBV10-2 to TRBJ1-2; 9 bases fit TRBD1. Germline loops: CDR1 WSHSY, CDR2 SAAADI. This CDR3 is 14 amino acids long. V shed 4 bases and J 6 bases; nucleotides not matched to a gene: 6. The CDR3 is CASSGDREHDGYTF. The CDR3 DNA is TGCGCCAGCAGTGGGGACAGGGAGCATGATGGCTACACCTTC.

This clonotype was observed a few times. This chain links TRBV5-5 with TRBJ1-6, with 8 bases fitting TRBD1. Germline CDR1 reads SGHKS; CDR2 reads YYEKEE (reference sequence). The CDR3 extends over 16 amino acids. The ends lost 0 bases at V and 9 bases at J; junction bases unmatched: 8. This CDR3 reads CASSLGSGQGGSPLHF. The CDR3 DNA is TGTGCCAGCAGCTTGGGCTCCGGACAGGGTGGTTCACCCCTCCACTTT.

J is TRBJ2-7 and V is TRBV11-3; tentative D call: TRBD2 (5 bases). The CDR3 is 15 residues long. V was pared by 2 bases and J by 0 bases, with 11 bases between. The V gene's germline CDR1 is SGHNT and CDR2 YENEEA. CDR3 sequence reads: CASSLLPGISYEQYF. The CDR3 nucleotides are TGTGCCAGCAGCTTACTCCCCGGGATCTCCTACGAGCAGTACTTC.

In this sample, this clonotype turned up many times. The V and J genes are TRBV19 and TRBJ1-5, with TRBD1 matching over 10 bases. The CDR3 consists of 14 residues. Germline V CDR1 and CDR2: LNHDA, SQIVND (reference sequence). The ends lost 6 bases at V and 6 bases at J; junction bases unmatched: 5. The CDR3: CASSQTGGSQPQHF. CDR3 DNA sequence: TGTGCCAGTAGCCAGACAGGGGGCTCTCAGCCCCAGCATTTT. The full variable domain, its missing parts supplied by reference TRBV19 and TRBJ1-5, is DGGITQSPKYLFRKEGQNVTLSCEQNLNHDAMYWYRQDPGQGLRLIYYSQIVNDFQKGDIAEGYSVSREKKESFPLTVTSAQKNPTAFYLCASSQTGGSQPQHFGDGTRLSIL.

CDR3 protein: CASSLAPGAEAFF. CDR3 coding DNA: TGTGCCAGCAGCTTAGCCCCAGGCGCTGAAGCTTTCTTT. The J gene is TRBJ1-1, the V gene TRBV11-3; D gene uncertain. The CDR3 has 13 amino acids. Trimming left V 1 base short and J 6 bases short, with 9 bases between. The germline CDR1 and CDR2 sequences are SGHNT and YENEEA.

This clonotype was picked up many times. One junction end disagrees with the germline gene, perhaps due to a read error. CDR3 nucleotides: TGCAGCGCCAAAGGGGTATTGAATACTGAAGCTTTCTTT. Amino acids: CSAKGVLNTEAFF. This chain connects TRBV29-1 to TRBJ1-1, with D possibly being TRBD1 (5 bases). Germline CDR1 SQVTM, CDR2 ANQGSEA. This CDR3 spans 13 amino acids. Combining the CDR3 with reference TRBV29-1 and TRBJ1-1 gives the whole variable domain SAVISQKPSRDICQRGTSLTIQCQVDSQVTMMFWYRQQPGQSLTLIATANQGSEATYESGFVIDKFPISRPNLTFSTLTVSNMSPEDSSIYLCSAKGVLNTEAFFGQGTRLTVV.

This clonotype turned up a few times. This sequence joins TRBV30 and TRBJ1-6, with unresolved D. The CDR3 is 14 residues long. Germline values: CDR1 GTSNPN, CDR2 SVGIG (reference sequence). Trimming took off 5 bases at V and 9 bases at J, with 17 bases between the two ends. CDR3 sequence reads: CAWETQSRGSPLHF. Here the CDR3 DNA reads TGTGCCTGGGAGACCCAGTCTCGGGGTTCACCCCTCCACTTT. The full variable domain, with the rest looked up from reference TRBV30 and TRBJ1-6, is SQTIHQWPATLVQPVGSPLSLECTVEGTSNPNLYWYRQAAGRGLQLLFYSVGIGQISSEVPQNLSASRPQDRQFILSSKKLLLSDSGFYLCAWETQSRGSPLHFGNGTRLTVT.

This rearrangement joins TRBV20-1 to TRBJ1-1; TRBD1 might be the D (5 bases). Germline assignment: CDR1 DFQATT and CDR2 SNEGSKA (reference sequence). V was pared by 7 bases and J by 5 bases, with 17 bases between. The CDR3 sequence is 13 residues long. The CDR3 region is CSGRGSLVTEAFF. The DNA of the CDR3 is TGCAGTGGTAGGGGCTCCCTGGTAACTGAAGCTTTCTTT.

This clonotype was found many times. The chain recombines TRBV29-1 with TRBJ1-5; TRBD1 might be the D (5 bases). The length of the CDR3 is 14 residues. Germline values: CDR1 SQVTM, CDR2 ANQGSEA. V lost 4 bases and J 2 bases, leaving 12 bases between the germline ends. CDR3 bases: TGCAGCGTTGCAGGGCTGTCGGGCAATCAGCCCCAGCATTTT. This sequence encodes CSVAGLSGNQPQHF.

This chain joins TRBV7-3 and TRBJ2-3, with 13 bases fitting TRBD2. Looked up from germline, CDR1 is SGHTA and CDR2 is FQGTGA. The junction had 1 base not matched to a gene; V was cut back by 0 bases and J by 1 base. The CDR3 totals 17 residues. The CDR3 loop reads CASSLTGTSGGTDTQYF. For the CDR3, the DNA is TGTGCCAGCAGCTTAACAGGGACTAGCGGGGGCACAGATACGCAGTATTTT.

This clonotype showed up many times. The V gene is TRBV12-3 or TRBV12-4, the J gene TRBJ2-5, with 11 bases fitting TRBD2. The V and J ends lost 10 bases and 3 bases, in that order; junction bases with no gene match: 7. The CDR3 has 14 amino acids. In nucleotides, the CDR3 is TGTGCCACCTCACCGGGACTAGCGGAAGAGACCCAGTACTTC. This encodes CATSPGLAEETQYF.

This chain connects TRBV25-1 to TRBJ2-3; TRBD2 matches 11 bases. Germline CDR1 is MGHDK and CDR2 is SYGVNS. J gave up 2 bases and V 4 bases, and 14 bases lay outside the gene matches. The CDR3 has 19 residues. As DNA, the CDR3 is TGTGCCAGCAGTGCTAGACCCCCTAGCGGGGGGACGGCCACAGATACGCAGTATTTT. This gives the protein CASSARPPSGGTATDTQYF.